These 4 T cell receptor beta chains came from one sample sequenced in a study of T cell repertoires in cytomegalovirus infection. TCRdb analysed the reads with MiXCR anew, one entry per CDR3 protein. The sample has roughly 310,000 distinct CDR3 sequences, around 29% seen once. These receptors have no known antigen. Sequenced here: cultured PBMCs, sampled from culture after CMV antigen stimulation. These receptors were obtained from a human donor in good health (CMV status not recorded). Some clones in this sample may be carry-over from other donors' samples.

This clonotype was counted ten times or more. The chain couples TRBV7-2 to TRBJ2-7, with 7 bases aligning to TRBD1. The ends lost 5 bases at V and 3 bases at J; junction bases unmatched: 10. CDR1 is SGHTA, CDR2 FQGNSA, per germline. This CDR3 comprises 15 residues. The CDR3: CASSPGQATVYEQYF. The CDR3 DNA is TGTGCCAGCAGCCCCGGACAGGCGACCGTCTACGAGCAGTACTTC.

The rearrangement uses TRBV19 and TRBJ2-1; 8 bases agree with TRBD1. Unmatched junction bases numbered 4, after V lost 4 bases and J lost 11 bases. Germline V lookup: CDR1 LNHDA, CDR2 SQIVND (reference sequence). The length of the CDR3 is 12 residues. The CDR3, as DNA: TGTGCCAGTAGTACGGGACAGGTACAGCAGTTCTTC. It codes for CASSTGQVQQFF.

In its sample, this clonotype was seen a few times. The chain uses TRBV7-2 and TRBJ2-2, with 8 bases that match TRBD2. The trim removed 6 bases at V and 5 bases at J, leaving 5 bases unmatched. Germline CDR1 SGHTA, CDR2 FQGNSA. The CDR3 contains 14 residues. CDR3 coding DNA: TGTGCCAGCAGTGCGAGCGGGAGTACCGGGGAGCTGTTTTTT. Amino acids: CASSASGSTGELFF.

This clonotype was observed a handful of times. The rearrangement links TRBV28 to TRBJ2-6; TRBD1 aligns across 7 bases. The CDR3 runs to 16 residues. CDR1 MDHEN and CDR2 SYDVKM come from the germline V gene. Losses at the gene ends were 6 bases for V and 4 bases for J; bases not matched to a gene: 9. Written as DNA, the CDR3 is TGTGCCAGCAGAAAAACAGGGGTTCGGGGGGCCAACGTCCTGACTTTC. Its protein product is CASRKTGVRGANVLTF.